This is a list of T cell receptor beta chains from one sample in a study of CD4+ T cells in melanoma. Clones were read by immunoSEQ multiplex PCR, and TCRdb kept only the in-frame ones, dropping some. The sample carries 15,000 to 20,000 clones, 81% recorded once. Input material: cells from a culture (not recorded whether cultured in vitro). The receptors originated from a human donor with melanoma. CDR3s include the opening cysteine and the closing phenylalanine or tryptophan. The D gene is left open where the match is weak.

TGTGCCAGCAGCCAACTAGAGGTAGGGGGTACGCAGTATTTT	CASSQLEVGGTQYF	TRBV4-2	.	TRBJ2-3
TGTGCCAGCAGCTTGCAAGGGGATCAGCCCCAGCATTTT	CASSLQGDQPQHF	TRBV7-9	.	TRBJ1-5
TGTGCCAGCAATATTGGAGATGAGCAGTTCTTC	CASNIGDEQFF	TRBV2	.	TRBJ2-1
TGTGCCAGCAGTTACTCTTCCGTTAGCGATGAGCAGTTCTTC	CASSYSSVSDEQFF	TRBV6-5	.	TRBJ2-1
TGTGCCACCAGCCTCACGGCAGGGTCCGGGGAGCTGTTTTTT	CATSLTAGSGELFF	TRBV15	.	TRBJ2-2
TGTGCCAGCAGGAGAAAGGGACAGGGGGTTTCCTACGAGCAGTACTTC	CASRRKGQGVSYEQYF	TRBV27	TRBD1	TRBJ2-7
TGTGCCAGCAGCTTCCCCAGCACAGATACGCAGTATTTT	CASSFPSTDTQYF	TRBV7-9	.	TRBJ2-3
TGCGCCAGCAGCTTGCGCGACAGAGGTGAGCAGTTCTTC	CASSLRDRGEQFF	TRBV5-1	.	TRBJ2-1
TGTGCCAGCAGCTTAGCGGCAGGGGGCCTCTACACCTTC	CASSLAAGGLYTF	TRBV7-9	TRBD1	TRBJ1-2
TGTGCCAGCAGTTACCAATACACACAGAATGGCTACACCTTC	CASSYQYTQNGYTF	TRBV6-5	.	TRBJ1-2
TGTGCCAGCCGGGCGCAGGGGTTAAGCACAGATACGCAGTATTTT	CASRAQGLSTDTQYF	TRBV2	.	TRBJ2-3
TGTGCCACCAGCCGGGGACACACAGATACGCAGTATTTT	CATSRGHTDTQYF	TRBV15	.	TRBJ2-3
TGTGCCAGTAGTTCAACGCGACTAGCGGGGGGGAACACAGATACGCAGTATTTT	CASSSTRLAGGNTDTQYF	TRBV19	TRBD2	TRBJ2-3
TGCGCCAGCAGCCCGGGGCAGGGAAGGACCGGGGAGCTGTTTTTT	CASSPGQGRTGELFF	TRBV5-1	.	TRBJ2-2